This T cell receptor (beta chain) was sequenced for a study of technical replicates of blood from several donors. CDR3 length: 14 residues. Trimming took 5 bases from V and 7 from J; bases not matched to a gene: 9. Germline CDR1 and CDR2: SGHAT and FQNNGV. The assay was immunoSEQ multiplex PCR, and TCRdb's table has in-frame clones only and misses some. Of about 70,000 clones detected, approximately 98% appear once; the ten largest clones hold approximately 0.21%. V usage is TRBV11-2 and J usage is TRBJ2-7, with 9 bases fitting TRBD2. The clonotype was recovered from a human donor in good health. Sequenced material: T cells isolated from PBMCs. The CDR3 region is CASSIRLAETEQYF. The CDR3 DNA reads TGTGCCAGCAGCATCCGACTAGCGGAAACAGAGCAGTACTTC. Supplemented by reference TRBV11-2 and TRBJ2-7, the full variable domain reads EAGVAQSPRYKIIEKRQSVAFWCNPISGHATLYWYQQILGQGPKLLIQFQNNGVVDDSQLPKDRFSAERLKGVDSTLKIQPAKLEDSAVYLCASSIRLAETEQYFGPGTRLTVT.